This entry describes one T cell receptor (beta chain). Its antigen is still unknown. These data come from a study of immune evolution from preneoplasia to lung adenocarcinoma. Germline CDR1 KGHSY, CDR2 FQNENV. Deletions cut 4 bases from V and 6 bases from J, with 7 bases between. The CDR3 covers 12 residues. Overall study findings and caveats: Later-stage lesions seemingly showed higher T cell density and diversity than normal lung.

TCRdb's table, derived via immunoSEQ multiplex PCR, lists solely in-frame clones and lacks some. The sample includes 10,000 or so clones, roughly 77% of them seen just once. Source material: FFPE minimally invasive lung adenocarcinoma tissue. This chain uses TRBV16 with TRBJ2-1; D is ambiguous. The origin of this receptor is a donor at least 70 years old with lung adenocarcinoma. The chain's CDR3 is CASSLNRNEQFF. DNA of the CDR3: TGTGCCAGCAGCCTTAATCGCAATGAGCAGTTCTTC. Complete variable domain (other parts from reference TRBV16 and TRBJ2-1): GEEVAQTPKHLVRGEGQKAKLYCAPIKGHSYVFWYQQVLKNEFKFLISFQNENVFDETGMPKERFSAKCLPNSPCSLEIQATKLEDSAVYFCASSLNRNEQFFGPGTRLTVL.